The sequence of this TCR beta chain was determined in a study of cytomegalovirus exposure and HLA in healthy donors. Study-level points and caveats: According to a later analysis, most TCR beta chains associated with CMV appeared HLA-restricted. A missense variant in DCLRE1C was later tied to TCR beta V- and J-gene trimming.

As concerns this clone: The antigen is not known.

With 60 Vbeta and 13 Jbeta primers, the PCR was carried out. The table came from immunoSEQ multiplex PCR; TCRdb's copy has only in-frame clones and leaves some out. The table includes tens of thousands of clones, about 66% detected once. J was trimmed by 4 bases and V by 4 bases; bases with no gene match: 4. CDR1 and CDR2 (germline): SGHNT, YYREEE (reference sequence). This CDR3 is built from 14 residues. This TCR came from a man aged 30-40 years in good health and CMV-seronegative. Material for sequencing was PBMCs. This sequence joins TRBV5-4 and TRBJ1-5; 8 nucleotides match TRBD1. The CDR3 reads CASSAGTGNQPQHF. DNA for the CDR3: TGTGCCAGCAGCGCCGGGACAGGAAATCAGCCCCAGCATTTT. Supplemented by reference TRBV5-4 and TRBJ1-5, the full variable domain reads ETGVTQSPTHLIKTRGQQVTLRCSSQSGHNTVSWYQQALGQGPQFIFQYYREEENGRGNFPPRFSGLQFPNYSSELNVNALELDDSALYLCASSAGTGNQPQHFGDGTRLSIL.